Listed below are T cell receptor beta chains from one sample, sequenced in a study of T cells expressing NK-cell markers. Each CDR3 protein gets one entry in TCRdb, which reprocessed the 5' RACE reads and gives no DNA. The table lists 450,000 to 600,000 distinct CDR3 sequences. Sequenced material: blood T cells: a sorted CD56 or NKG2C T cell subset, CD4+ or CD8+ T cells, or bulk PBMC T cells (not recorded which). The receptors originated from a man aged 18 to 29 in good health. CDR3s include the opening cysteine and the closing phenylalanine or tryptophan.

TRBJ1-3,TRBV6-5,CASSYSPDRGGNTIYF
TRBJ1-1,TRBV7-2,CASSLVGTGGAGAFF
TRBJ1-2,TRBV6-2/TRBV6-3,CASGWGEYGYTF
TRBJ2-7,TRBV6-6,CATRTYTYEQYF
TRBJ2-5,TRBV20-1,CSATWEGGLGETQYF
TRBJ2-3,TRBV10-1,CASSERITQSDTQYF
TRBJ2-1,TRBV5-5,CASSFLRGYNEQFF
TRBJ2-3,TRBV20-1,CSANAPGTTNTDTQYF
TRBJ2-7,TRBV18,CASSPDGSYEQYF
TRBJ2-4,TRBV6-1,CASSKGPAKNIQYF
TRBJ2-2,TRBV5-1,CASHQILAGNTGELFF
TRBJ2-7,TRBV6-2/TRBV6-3,CASQVGTTLNYEQYF
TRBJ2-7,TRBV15,CATSSSRTSMYEQYF
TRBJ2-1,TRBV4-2,CASSQHVGSSYNEQFF
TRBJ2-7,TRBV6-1,CASSPGGREWEQYF
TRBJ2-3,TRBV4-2,CASSPRPNGTSGRWDTQYF
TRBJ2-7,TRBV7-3,CASSSRHYEQYF
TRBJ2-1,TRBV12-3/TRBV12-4,CASSLALPGLAGYEQFF
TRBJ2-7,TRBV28,CASSWGGSVYEQYF
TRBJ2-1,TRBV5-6,CASSPWTSANEQFF
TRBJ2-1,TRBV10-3,CAISVGPFGGRNYNEQFF
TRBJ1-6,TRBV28,CASSPRGGLRSPLHF
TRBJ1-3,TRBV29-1,CSADSTRSGNTIYF
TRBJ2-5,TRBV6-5,CASGSWETQYF
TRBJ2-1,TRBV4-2,CASSQVGTGYGGGEQFF
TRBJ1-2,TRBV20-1,CSAIKDRTNYGYTF
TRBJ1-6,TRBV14,CASSQGDSALSVSPLHF
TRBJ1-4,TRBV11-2,CASSLGGVGEKLFF
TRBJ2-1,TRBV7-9,CASSLAGGTGEQFF
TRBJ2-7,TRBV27,CASRFIGQGDYEQYF
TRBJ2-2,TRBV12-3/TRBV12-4,CASSPDRGLKIVTGELFF
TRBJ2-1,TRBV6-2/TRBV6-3,CASSPRAGGPYEQFF
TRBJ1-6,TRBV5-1,CASSFSRGSPLHF
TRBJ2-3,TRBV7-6,CASSLELGGGPTDTQYF
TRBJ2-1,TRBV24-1,CATSDRSLLAFHEQFF
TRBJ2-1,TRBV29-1,CSVSRWGAVNEGSYNEQFF
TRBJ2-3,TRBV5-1,CASSLEGRSTDTQYF
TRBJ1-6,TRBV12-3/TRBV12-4,CASSTGELYNSPLHF
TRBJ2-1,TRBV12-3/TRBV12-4,CASSLGGLATNEQFF
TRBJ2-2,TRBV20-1,CSASQASGHTGELFF
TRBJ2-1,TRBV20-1,CSATEGLALDEQFF
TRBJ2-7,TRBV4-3,CASSPKLSSYEQYF
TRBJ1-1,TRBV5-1,CASSWALTGTADEAFF
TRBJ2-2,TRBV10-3,CAIKGGKGQNTGELFF
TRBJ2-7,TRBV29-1,CSVGVAGGNYEQYF
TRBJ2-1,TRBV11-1,CASSFQGPSSGRLHNEQFF
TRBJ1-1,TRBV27,CASSFRSGYLAFF